The subject of this entry is one T cell receptor beta chain. Its antigen is unknown. Germline V lookup: CDR1 SGHTA, CDR2 FQGNSA. Deletions cut 8 bases from V and 5 bases from J, with 25 bases between. The CDR3 totals 18 residues. The sample comes from a study of T cell repertoires in cytomegalovirus infection. Across the study: Well-studied HLA-B-restricted CMV epitopes were used in the study alongside recently identified HLA-C-restricted ones. Public TCR beta signatures indicated both CMV infection and matching HLA type. Whole-study findings and limits: There were HLA-C-restricted CMV-specific TCR beta clonotypes dominating the ex vivo response.

MiXCR, run by TCRdb on the reads, gives a single entry per CDR3 protein. This sample has some 110,000 distinct CDR3 sequences, with around 32% found just once. The receptor was derived from a human donor in good health (CMV status not recorded). Some clones in this sample may be carry-over from other donors' samples. The rearrangement links TRBV7-2 to TRBJ1-6, with D perhaps TRBD1 (6 bases). The material was CD8+ T cells from cultured PBMCs, obtained from culture after CMV antigen stimulation. Written as DNA, the CDR3 is TGTGCCAGCCAGGAGGGGGGGCCCTTGGCCCCAAATAATTCACCCCTCCACTTT. It is translated as CASQEGGPLAPNNSPLHF.